A single sample gave rise to the 28 T cell receptor beta chains below, sequenced in a study of blood T cell repertoires in COVID-19. Clones were read by immunoSEQ multiplex PCR, and TCRdb kept only the in-frame ones, dropping some. The table has 140,000 to 150,000 clones, around 88% seen once. Specimen: peripheral blood. Every receptor here comes from a man aged 60 to 69 with active or convalescent COVID-19.

CDR3 region: CASSLADSQETQYF. In nucleotides, the CDR3 is TGCGCCAGCAGCTTGGCGGACAGCCAAGAGACCCAGTACTTC. The genes are TRBV5-1 and TRBJ2-5, with TRBD1 as a possible D gene (6 bases). CDR3 size: 14 residues. CDR1 SGHRS and CDR2 YFSETQ come from the germline V gene. V gave up 0 bases and J gave up 1 base, with 7 bases separating them.

This chain joins TRBV5-1 and TRBJ2-7; 8 bases match TRBD1. The CDR3 runs to 17 residues. The junction had 13 bases not matched to a gene; V was cut back by 4 bases and J by 1 base. Looked up from germline, CDR1 is SGHRS and CDR2 is YFSETQ. As DNA, the CDR3 is TGCGCCAGCAGCCAACCCGGACAGGGTGGTTGGTCCTACGAGCAGTACTTC. The encoded protein is CASSQPGQGGWSYEQYF.

This clone was counted between two and nine times. The chain employs TRBV7-9 and TRBJ2-1; D is possibly TRBD2 (6 bases). The CDR3 has 12 amino acids. CDR1 is SEHNR and CDR2 is FQNEAQ in the germline V gene (reference sequence). V was pared by 5 bases and J by 9 bases, with 11 bases between. Here the CDR3 DNA reads TGTGCCAGCAGCCCACCGGAGGGTGAGCAGTTCTTC. It is translated as CASSPPEGEQFF.

The V call is TRBV6-5, the J call TRBJ1-6; D might be TRBD1 (5 bases). Germline CDR1 and CDR2: MNHEY and SVGAGI. The ends were cut back, 5 bases at V and 10 bases at J, with 12 bases in the middle. The CDR3 has 13 amino acids. DNA for the CDR3: TGTGCCAGCAGTACGACAGCAGGATCACCCCTCCACTTT. This gives the protein CASSTTAGSPLHF.

The chain recombines TRBV9 with TRBJ1-5, with D unclear. V lost 2 bases and J 1 base, leaving 7 bases between the germline ends. The germline gives CDR1 SGDLS, CDR2 YYNGEE. This CDR3 is built from 14 residues. CDR3 region: CASSVLVSNQPQHF. CDR3 DNA: TGTGCCAGCAGCGTCTTAGTCAGCAATCAGCCCCAGCATTTT.

V usage is TRBV6-2 or TRBV6-3 and J usage is TRBJ1-1; TRBD1 matches 9 bases. This CDR3 is 12 amino acids long. Germline V gives CDR1 MNHEY, CDR2 SVGEGT. V lost 5 bases to trimming and J lost 7 bases; unmatched junction nucleotides: 2. The chain's CDR3 is CASSTGQGEAFF. The CDR3 region has the DNA TGTGCCAGCAGTACGGGACAGGGTGAAGCTTTCTTT.

The chain carries TRBV5-5 and TRBJ2-1; D gene ambiguous. The germline V gene encodes CDR1 SGHKS and CDR2 YYEKEE (reference sequence). The ends were cut back, 0 bases at V and 0 bases at J, with 4 bases in the middle. CDR3 size: 14 residues. DNA for the CDR3: TGTGCCAGCAGCTTGGGGCTCTCCTACAATGAGCAGTTCTTC. Translation: CASSLGLSYNEQFF.

The chain links TRBV3-1 (or the pseudogene TRBV3-2) to TRBJ2-7, with TRBD1 identical over 8 bases. The V segment lost 1 base and the J segment 7 bases; nucleotides outside the gene matches: 6. CDR1 is LGHDT, CDR2 YNNKEL, per germline (reference sequence). CDR3 length equals 14 residues. CDR3 nucleotides: TGTGCCAGCAGCCAAGTTTGGACAGGGATAGAGCAGTACTTC. It specifies CASSQVWTGIEQYF.

The chain carries TRBV19 and TRBJ1-5; D ambiguous. Trimming left V 7 bases short and J 6 bases short, with 22 bases between. The CDR3 totals 16 residues. Germline V CDR1 and CDR2: LNHDA, SQIVND (reference sequence). CDR3 DNA: TGTGCCAGTATCCACCAGGTCGGGCAGGAGGGTCAGCCCCAGCATTTT. This gives the protein CASIHQVGQEGQPQHF.

The chain combines TRBV21-1 with TRBJ1-2; TRBD1 is taken as the D call from the table, unchecked against the DNA. TRBV21-1 is described as a pseudogene. CDR3 length: 18 amino acids. CDR3 sequence: CASSKAGAKGQGKYGYTF. CDR3 nucleotides: TGTGCCAGCAGCAAAGCGGGGGCGAAAGGACAGGGCAAATATGGCTACACCTTC.

The V and J genes are TRBV6-6 and TRBJ1-1; the match to TRBD1 covers 7 bases. Trimming took 6 bases from V and 1 from J; bases not matched to a gene: 8. The CDR3 length is 15 residues. The germline CDR1 and CDR2 sequences are MNHNY and SVGAGI (reference sequence). The CDR3 region is CASRHGDSANTEAFF. The CDR3 nucleotides read TGTGCCAGCAGACATGGGGACAGCGCGAACACTGAAGCTTTCTTT.

The chain links TRBV7-9 to TRBJ2-1, with 8 bases aligning to TRBD2. The trim removed 5 bases at V and 12 bases at J, leaving 12 bases unmatched. CDR3 length equals 14 residues. Germline V gene sequence: CDR1 SEHNR, CDR2 FQNEAQ (reference sequence). The CDR3 sequence: CASSPTWREAGQFF. CDR3 sequence (DNA): TGTGCCAGCAGCCCGACGTGGCGGGAGGCTGGGCAGTTCTTC.

This chain links TRBV12-3 or TRBV12-4 with TRBJ1-6; no clear D gene. V lost 5 bases and J lost 14, with 13 bases in between. This CDR3 contains 12 residues. CDR3 DNA: TGTGCCAGCAGTCCCACGGATGGAGCCCTCCACTTT. Protein sequence: CASSPTDGALHF.

The chain carries TRBV7-2 and TRBJ1-2; D is possibly TRBD1 (5 bases). Germline-derived CDR1 and CDR2 are SGHTA and FQGNSA. This CDR3 is built from 15 residues. V lost 0 bases and J lost 7, with 15 bases in between. CDR3 loop: CASSLAIPTGVGYTF. The CDR3 DNA reads as TGTGCCAGCAGCTTAGCGATCCCTACGGGGGTTGGCTACACCTTC.

The chain employs TRBV10-3 and TRBJ2-1, with no clear D. Germline V gene sequence: CDR1 ENHRY, CDR2 SYGVKD. The ends were cut back, 4 bases at V and 1 base at J, with 5 bases in the middle. This CDR3 is 13 amino acids long. The CDR3 here is CAISGGSYNEQFF. As DNA, the CDR3 is TGTGCCATCAGTGGCGGATCCTACAATGAGCAGTTCTTC.

The rearrangement links TRBV27 to TRBJ2-7, with D perhaps TRBD2 (5 bases). The germline V gene has CDR1 MNHEY and CDR2 SMNVEV (reference sequence). V was trimmed by 5 bases and J by 6 bases, leaving 17 bases between them. This CDR3 has 14 residues. CDR3 sequence (DNA): TGTGCCAGCAGTCTCGGACTCAGAGCCTCCGAGCAGTACTTC. Protein: CASSLGLRASEQYF.

The chain combines TRBV18 with TRBJ2-1; 9 nucleotides line up with TRBD2. J lost 7 bases, V lost 6 bases, and 16 bases had no gene match. Germline V gene lookup returns CDR1 KGHSH and CDR2 LQKENI. This CDR3 is 17 amino acids long. CDR3 protein: CASSDKNAAGGGNEQFF. For the CDR3, the DNA is TGTGCCAGCTCGGACAAGAACGCGGCGGGAGGGGGGAATGAGCAGTTCTTC.

The chain has TRBV27 and TRBJ1-6, with D possibly matching TRBD1 (6 bases). The CDR3 sequence is 17 residues long. V was trimmed by 0 bases and J by 13 bases, leaving 22 bases between them. CDR1 and CDR2 from the germline V gene are MNHEY and SMNVEV (reference sequence). The CDR3 nucleotides read TGTGCCAGCAGTTTATCGGGGGCAGGCCTGACTTTGGGTCCCCTCCACTTT. Protein sequence: CASSLSGAGLTLGPLHF.

The chain couples TRBV19 to TRBJ1-5, with D possibly being TRBD1 (5 bases). Trimming removed 2 bases from V and 4 bases from J, with 12 bases in between. Germline-derived CDR1 and CDR2 are LNHDA and SQIVND (reference sequence). The CDR3 covers 15 residues. Written as DNA, the CDR3 is TGTGCCAGTAGTATATACAGGTCCACTAATCAGCCCCAGCATTTT. Protein product: CASSIYRSTNQPQHF.

The chain joins TRBV28 to TRBJ1-5; 7 bases map to TRBD1. Germline V lookup: CDR1 MDHEN, CDR2 SYDVKM. The CDR3 spans 14 residues. Unmatched junction bases numbered 4, after V lost 8 bases and J lost 0 bases. CDR3 sequence: CASGGTVSNQPQHF. CDR3 sequence (DNA): TGTGCCAGCGGGGGGACAGTTAGCAATCAGCCCCAGCATTTT.

This clone was counted a few times. CDR3 DNA sequence: TGCGCCAGCCGACTCTCCTATAATTCACCCCTCCACTTT. Its translation: CASRLSYNSPLHF. V usage is TRBV10-2 and J usage is TRBJ1-6; D call uncertain. There are 13 residues in the CDR3. Trimming shortened V by 8 bases and J by 0 bases, and 5 bases separated the two germline ends. The germline V gene encodes CDR1 WSHSY and CDR2 SAAADI.

CDR3 DNA: TGTGCCAGCAGTTCCTTTACAGATACGCAGTATTTT. This sequence encodes CASSSFTDTQYF. The rearrangement links TRBV6-2 or TRBV6-3 to TRBJ2-3; D is unresolved. Germline CDR1 and CDR2: MNHEY and SVGEGT. The CDR3 covers 12 residues. V was pared by 4 bases and J by 3 bases, with 5 bases between.

The chain employs TRBV19 and TRBJ1-2, with 8 bases lining up with TRBD1. J lost 4 bases, V lost 7 bases, and 5 bases had no gene match. Germline lookup yields CDR1 LNHDA and CDR2 SQIVND (reference sequence). The CDR3 spans 13 residues. The CDR3 protein is CASNGDRIYGYTF. The CDR3 DNA is TGTGCCAGTAATGGGGACAGGATCTATGGCTACACCTTC.

This clone appeared a single time. The rearrangement links TRBV5-1 to TRBJ2-3; 11 nucleotides match TRBD2. The germline V gene encodes CDR1 SGHRS and CDR2 YFSETQ. The CDR3 totals 18 residues. V trimming: 1 base; J trimming: 6 bases; junction bases outside the gene matches: 13. CDR3: CASSLTSGGAPQRDTQYF. CDR3 DNA: TGCGCCAGCAGCTTGACTAGCGGGGGCGCTCCTCAACGGGATACGCAGTATTTT. The full variable domain, completed using reference TRBV5-1 and TRBJ2-3, is KAGVTQTPRYLIKTRGQQVTLSCSPISGHRSVSWYQQTPGQGLQFLFEYFSETQRNKGNFPGRFSGRQFSNSRSEMNVSTLELGDSALYLCASSLTSGGAPQRDTQYFGPGTRLTVL.

CDR3 coding DNA: TGTGCCAGCACCAATATGGGAGGTCGGGGAGCGGAGACCCAGTACTTC. This translates into CASTNMGGRGAETQYF. The chain couples TRBV7-8 to TRBJ2-5, with a tentative D call TRBD2 (6 bases). CDR1 SGHVS and CDR2 FQNEAQ come from the germline V gene. Trimming took 7 bases from V and 5 from J, leaving 23 bases between them. The CDR3 runs to 16 residues.

V is TRBV5-6 and J is TRBJ2-1; D remains ambiguous. This CDR3 is 11 amino acids long. The ends were cut back, 2 bases at V and 9 bases at J, with 6 bases in the middle. Germline V gene data show CDR1 as SGHDT and CDR2 as YYEEEE. The CDR3 DNA follows: TGTGCCAGCAGCTTTCAGGTTGAGCAGTTCTTC. Its protein is CASSFQVEQFF.

V and J are TRBV6-5 and TRBJ2-2; D may be TRBD1 (6 bases). The V gene lost 6 bases and the J gene lost 2 bases, with 10 bases spanning the gap. Germline CDR1 and CDR2: MNHEY and SVGAGI. CDR3 length: 14 amino acids. In DNA form, the CDR3 reads TGTGCCAGCAGAGGGACAAGAAACACCGGGGAGCTGTTTTTT. This gives the protein CASRGTRNTGELFF.

The sample holds a few counts of this clone. This rearrangement joins TRBV20-1 to TRBJ1-1, with D unclear. Per the germline V gene, CDR1 is DFQATT and CDR2 is SNEGSKA (reference sequence). V lost 3 bases and J lost 7, with 6 bases in between. The CDR3 spans 10 residues. The CDR3 is CSASDGEAFF. The CDR3 nucleotides read TGCAGTGCTAGTGACGGTGAAGCTTTCTTT.